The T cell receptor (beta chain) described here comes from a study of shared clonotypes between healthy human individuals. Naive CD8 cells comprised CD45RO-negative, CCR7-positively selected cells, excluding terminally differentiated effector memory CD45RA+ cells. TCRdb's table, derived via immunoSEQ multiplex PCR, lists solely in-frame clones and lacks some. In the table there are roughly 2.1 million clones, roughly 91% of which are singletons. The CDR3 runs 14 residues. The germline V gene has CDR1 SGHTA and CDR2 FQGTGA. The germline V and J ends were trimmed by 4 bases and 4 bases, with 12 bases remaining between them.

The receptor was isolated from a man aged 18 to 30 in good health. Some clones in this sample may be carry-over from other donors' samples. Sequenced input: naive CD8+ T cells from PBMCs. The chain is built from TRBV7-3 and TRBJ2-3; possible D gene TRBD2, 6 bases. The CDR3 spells CASSYSGSSDTQYF. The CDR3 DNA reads TGTGCCAGCAGCTATAGCGGAAGTTCAGATACGCAGTATTTT.